A single sample gave rise to the 22 T cell receptor beta chains below, sequenced in a study of blood T cells in healthy people across ages. A J-beta primer mix and a sample-barcoded 5' primer were used in a second PCR of about 7 to 12 cycles. TCRdb analysed the 5' RACE reads with MiXCR anew, one entry per CDR3 protein. The sample consists of roughly 2 million distinct CDR3 sequences, roughly 50% of them appearing once. Sequenced sample: blood. All receptors come from a woman in her thirties or forties in good health.

This chain joins TRBV6-2 or TRBV6-3 and TRBJ2-4; D is perhaps TRBD2 (5 bases). The closer fit of TRBJ2-7 to the DNA end suggests the J call may be wrong. The length of the CDR3 is 16 residues. Germline CDR1 is MNHEY and CDR2 is SVGEGT. The CDR3 DNA reads TGTGCCAGCAGTTACAACTTGCCGGGATTCTCCTACGAGCAGTACTTC. Translating it yields CASSYNLPGFSYEQYF.

This CDR3 is CASSHIMGSGNTIYF. The DNA for the CDR3 is TGCGCCAGCAGCCACATTATGGGCTCTGGAAACACCATATATTTT. The chain joins TRBV4-3 to TRBJ1-3; D uncertain. CDR1 and CDR2 from the germline V gene are LGHNA and YSLEER. Trimming cost V 3 bases and J 0 bases, with 9 bases left between them. The CDR3 length is 15 residues.

This clonotype was picked up a small number of times. The chain joins TRBV29-1 to TRBJ1-2; a possible D gene is TRBD1 (5 bases). The CDR3 loop spans 14 amino acids. V lost 0 bases and J 2 bases, leaving 10 bases between the germline ends. The germline V gene has CDR1 SQVTM and CDR2 ANQGSEA. For the CDR3, the DNA is TGCAGCGTTGAAGATAATGCAGGGAACTATGGCTACACCTTC. Its protein is CSVEDNAGNYGYTF.

The genes are TRBV12-3 or TRBV12-4 and TRBJ2-1; D tentatively fits TRBD1 or TRBD2 (5 bases each). This CDR3 has 15 residues. Trimming shortened V by 4 bases and J by 8 bases, and 18 bases separated the two germline ends. In DNA form, the CDR3 reads TGTGCCAGCAGTTCCCCGGGACCTACTTTCCATGAGCAGTTCTTC. Its protein product is CASSSPGPTFHEQFF.

The chain recombines TRBV6-6 with TRBJ1-2; TRBD1 aligns across 12 bases. The germline gives CDR1 MNHNY, CDR2 SVGAGI (reference sequence). This CDR3 spans 15 amino acids. The V gene end was trimmed by 1 base and the J gene end by 6 bases; junction bases not matched to a gene: 3. The CDR3 DNA reads TGTGCCAGCAGTTACTTTGGGACAGGGGGCGATGGCTACACCTTC. Amino acids: CASSYFGTGGDGYTF.

This clonotype was picked up one time. The chain uses TRBV7-9 and TRBJ2-1, with D perhaps TRBD2 (5 bases). The tail of the sequence fits TRBJ2-7 better, so the J call may be wrong. The CDR3 length is 14 residues. Germline assignment: CDR1 SEHNR and CDR2 FQNEAQ (reference sequence). The CDR3 DNA follows: TGTGCCAGCAGCTTTGGGAGCTCCTACAATGAGCAGTACTTC. Translated, it gives CASSFGSSYNEQYF.

The gene calls are TRBV7-2 and TRBJ1-5; D call uncertain. V shed 5 bases and J shed 3 bases, with 8 bases lying between them. This CDR3 has 13 residues. CDR1 and CDR2 from the germline V gene are SGHTA and FQGNSA. CDR3 sequence: CASSPQNNQPQHF. Written as DNA, the CDR3 is TGTGCCAGCAGCCCTCAGAACAATCAGCCCCAGCATTTT. Together with reference TRBV7-2 and TRBJ1-5, the CDR3 gives the full variable domain: GAGVSQSPSNKVTEKGKDVELRCDPISGHTALYWYRQSLGQGLEFLIYFQGNSAPDKSGLPSDRFSAERTGGSVSTLTIQRTQQEDSAVYLCASSPQNNQPQHFGDGTRLSIL.

CDR3 amino acids: CSATRPLLQGVTNEQFF. The CDR3, as DNA: TGCAGTGCTACCCGACCCCTCTTACAGGGGGTTACGAATGAGCAGTTCTTC. The V gene is TRBV20-1, the J gene TRBJ2-1; 8 nucleotides align to TRBD1. This CDR3 is 17 amino acids long. Germline CDR1 DFQATT, CDR2 SNEGSKA (reference sequence). J was trimmed by 7 bases and V by 4 bases; bases with no gene match: 18.

Comment on this clonotype: A read error may produce the germline difference seen at one junction end. This rearrangement joins TRBV28 to TRBJ2-3; D call uncertain. Germline V gene lookup returns CDR1 MDHEN and CDR2 SYDVKM. This CDR3 contains 11 residues. The DNA of the CDR3 is TGTGCCAGCAGTTCCCCGGATACGCGGTATTTT. Encoded protein: CASSSPDTRYF.

The gene calls are TRBV12-3 or TRBV12-4 and TRBJ2-1; D might be TRBD2 (6 bases). Trimming left V 9 bases short and J 0 bases short, with 21 bases between. The CDR3 contains 17 residues. This chain's CDR3 is CAREGSRREVSYNEQFF. The DNA for the CDR3 is TGTGCCAGGGAAGGGAGTAGGAGGGAAGTCTCCTACAATGAGCAGTTCTTC.

The rearrangement uses TRBV5-1 and TRBJ2-3, with 10 bases identical to TRBD2. V lost 3 bases, J lost 5 bases, and 9 bases stayed unmatched. The CDR3 has 16 residues. CDR1 SGHRS and CDR2 YFSETQ come from the germline V gene. DNA of the CDR3: TGCGCCAGCAGCTCGTTAGCGGGGGGCCACGGAGATACGCAGTATTTT. It is translated as CASSSLAGGHGDTQYF.

This clonotype showed up just a few times. This chain uses TRBV4-2 with TRBJ2-1; 9 bases fit TRBD2. The J call may be incorrect, as the DNA end agrees better with TRBJ2-7. This CDR3 has 17 amino acids. Per the germline V gene, CDR1 is LGHNA and CDR2 is YNFKEQ. CDR3 residues: CASSQEGGSGGYNEQYF. The CDR3 DNA is TGTGCCAGCAGCCAAGAGGGGGGTAGCGGGGGTTACAATGAGCAGTACTTC.

The J gene is TRBJ2-3, the V gene TRBV18, with 10 bases that match TRBD2. The CDR3 covers 18 residues. The germline CDR1 and CDR2 sequences are KGHSH and LQKENI. V lost 4 bases to trimming and J lost 0 bases; unmatched junction nucleotides: 10. The CDR3 spells CASSRNPSGGLSTDTQYF. Written as DNA, the CDR3 is TGTGCCAGCTCACGAAACCCTAGCGGGGGCCTCAGCACAGATACGCAGTATTTT.

For this clonotype: The junction shows a germline mismatch at one end, possibly a read error. The chain has TRBV5-4 and TRBJ2-5; weak D call: TRBD1 (5 bases). The CDR3 totals 13 residues. CDR1 and CDR2 (germline): SGHNT, YYREEE (reference sequence). The CDR3 nucleotides read TGTGCCAGCATCTTGGCAGGGTGGGAGACCCAGTACTTC. This sequence encodes CASILAGWETQYF.

The V and J genes are TRBV7-2 and TRBJ2-1, with 12 positions matching TRBD2. After removal of 1 base from V and 4 bases from J, the junction contained 8 bases not matched to a gene. The CDR3 has 18 amino acids. CDR1 and CDR2 from the germline V gene are SGHTA and FQGNSA. The CDR3: CASSLVALTSGGYNEQFF. The CDR3 DNA reads TGTGCCAGCAGCTTAGTTGCGTTGACTAGCGGGGGTTACAATGAGCAGTTCTTC.

This clonotype was counted a single time. This chain connects TRBV3-1 to TRBJ2-7; D call uncertain. Germline assignment: CDR1 LGHDT and CDR2 YNNKEL (reference sequence). CDR3 length equals 14 residues. The V gene lost 0 bases and the J gene lost 12 bases, with 18 bases spanning the gap. CDR3 sequence (DNA): TGTGCCAGCAGCCAAGAAAAGTATGAGACGTCGCGGTACTTC. It translates to CASSQEKYETSRYF.

This chain joins TRBV2 and TRBJ2-7, with 11 nucleotides matching TRBD1. The length of the CDR3 is 14 residues. Unmatched junction bases numbered 6, after V lost 4 bases and J lost 7 bases. Germline V lookup: CDR1 SNHLY, CDR2 FYNNEI. This CDR3 is CASSGGQGEPEQYF. The CDR3 region has the DNA TGTGCCAGCAGTGGGGGACAGGGGGAACCAGAGCAGTACTTC. Filled out from reference TRBV2 and TRBJ2-7, the complete variable domain reads EPEVTQTPSHQVTQMGQEVILRCVPISNHLYFYWYRQILGQKVEFLVSFYNNEISEKSEIFDDQFSVERPDGSNFTLKIRSTKLEDSAMYFCASSGGQGEPEQYFGPGTRLTVT.

This chain connects TRBV7-6 to TRBJ1-2, with TRBD1 matching over 7 bases. This CDR3 region has 16 residues. V dropped 5 bases and J dropped 8; count of bases not matched to a gene: 17. The germline gives CDR1 SGHVS, CDR2 FNYEAQ. CDR3 loop: CASSPAVGGQAYGYTF. In DNA form, the CDR3 reads TGTGCCAGCAGCCCCGCGGTAGGGGGCCAGGCTTACGGCTACACCTTC.

The chain has TRBV7-8 and TRBJ1-6, with D possibly matching TRBD1 (6 bases). Per germline, CDR1 SGHVS and CDR2 FQNEAQ. This CDR3 spans 16 amino acids. Trimming shortened V by 1 base and J by 10 bases, and 17 bases separated the two germline ends. DNA of the CDR3: TGTGCCAGCAGCTTAGAGGGACAAAGGATCGGCTCACCCCTCCACTTT. Translation: CASSLEGQRIGSPLHF.

This clonotype was counted once. The genes are TRBV20-1 and TRBJ2-2; TRBD2 aligns across 7 bases. Germline CDR1 DFQATT, CDR2 SNEGSKA (reference sequence). The CDR3 is 13 amino acids. J was trimmed by 1 base and V by 5 bases; bases with no gene match: 1. This CDR3 reads CSAGRVNTGELFF. CDR3 DNA: TGCAGTGCTGGGAGGGTGAACACCGGGGAGCTGTTTTTT.

This chain joins TRBV12-3 or TRBV12-4 and TRBJ2-5; 8 nucleotides align to TRBD2. The V segment lost 5 bases and the J segment 6 bases; nucleotides outside the gene matches: 8. The CDR3 runs 14 residues. The CDR3 sequence is CASSPPTSAQTQYF. As DNA, the CDR3 is TGTGCCAGCAGTCCCCCGACTAGCGCACAGACCCAGTACTTC.

The sample holds a few counts of this clonotype. This sequence joins TRBV5-4 and TRBJ1-2; D may be TRBD1 (5 bases). Per germline, CDR1 SGHNT and CDR2 YYREEE (reference sequence). The length of the CDR3 is 14 residues. The V end lost 4 bases, the J end lost 4 bases, and 14 bases lay between the germline ends. This CDR3 reads CASSIPGPSYGYTF. CDR3 bases: TGTGCCAGCAGCATCCCGGGACCGTCCTATGGCTACACCTTC. Combining the CDR3 with reference TRBV5-4 and TRBJ1-2 gives the whole variable domain ETGVTQSPTHLIKTRGQQVTLRCSSQSGHNTVSWYQQALGQGPQFIFQYYREEENGRGNFPPRFSGLQFPNYSSELNVNALELDDSALYLCASSIPGPSYGYTFGSGTRLTVV.